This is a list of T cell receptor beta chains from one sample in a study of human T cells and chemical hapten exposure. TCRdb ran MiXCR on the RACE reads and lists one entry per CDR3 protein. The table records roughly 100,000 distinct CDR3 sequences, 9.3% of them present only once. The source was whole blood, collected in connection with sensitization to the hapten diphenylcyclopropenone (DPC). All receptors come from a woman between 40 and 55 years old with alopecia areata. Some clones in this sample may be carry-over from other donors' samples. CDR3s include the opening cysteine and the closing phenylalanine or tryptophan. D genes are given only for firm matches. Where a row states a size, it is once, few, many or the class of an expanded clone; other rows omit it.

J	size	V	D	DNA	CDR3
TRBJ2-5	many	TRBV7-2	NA	TGTGCCAGCAGCTTAGCTAGGGAGCGAGAGACCCAGTACTTC	CASSLARERETQYF
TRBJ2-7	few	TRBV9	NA	TGTGCCAGCGGACGGGGGTCCGGCGAGCAGTACTTC	CASGRGSGEQYF
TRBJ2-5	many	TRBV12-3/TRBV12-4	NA	TGTGCCAGCAGTCCAGGGATAACCCAAGAGACCCAGTACTTC	CASSPGITQETQYF
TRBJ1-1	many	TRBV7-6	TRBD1	TGTGCCAGCAGCGACAGGGTGAACACTGAAGCTTTCTTT	CASSDRVNTEAFF
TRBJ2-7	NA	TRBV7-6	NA	TGTGCCAGCAGCTTATCTTCCCGGGGCTTCTACGAGCAGTACTTC	CASSLSSRGFYEQYF
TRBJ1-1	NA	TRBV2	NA	TGTGCCAGCAGTGAATCCCCGAACACTGAAGCTTTCTTT	CASSESPNTEAFF
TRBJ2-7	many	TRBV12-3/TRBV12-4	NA	TGTGCCAGCAGTCTCGGGGGCTCCAGCGAGCAGTACTTC	CASSLGGSSEQYF
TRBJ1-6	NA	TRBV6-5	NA	TGTGCCAGCAGTACCCAGGGGTCCTATAATTCACCCCTCCACTTT	CASSTQGSYNSPLHF
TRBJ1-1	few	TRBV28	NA	TGTGCCAGCAGTTTAATTGGCGTTGAAGCTTTCTTT	CASSLIGVEAFF
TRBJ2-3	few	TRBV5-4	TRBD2	TGTGCCAGCAGTTTGGAAGCGGGAGTACCCACAGATACGCAGTATTTT	CASSLEAGVPTDTQYF
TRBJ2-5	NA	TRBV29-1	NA	TGCAGCGTTGTTCCGGACCGAGAGACCCAGTACTTC	CSVVPDRETQYF
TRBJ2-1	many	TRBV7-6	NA	TGTGCCAGCAGCGAAAAAGCGCAAACCTCCTACAATGAGCAGTTCTTC	CASSEKAQTSYNEQFF
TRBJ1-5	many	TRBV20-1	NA	TGCAGTGCTAGGAGGTCGGCTAGCAATCAGCCCCAGCATTTT	CSARRSASNQPQHF
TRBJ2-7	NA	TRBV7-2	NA	TGTGCCAGCAGCACCCAAAGGGCGGGACTCTCCTACGAGCAGTACTTC	CASSTQRAGLSYEQYF
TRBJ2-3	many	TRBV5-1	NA	TGCGCCAGCAGCCCAAGGGAAGATACGCAGTATTTT	CASSPREDTQYF
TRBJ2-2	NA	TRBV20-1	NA	TGCGGTTCGACCGACAGTAACACCGGGGAGCTGTTTTTT	CGSTDSNTGELFF
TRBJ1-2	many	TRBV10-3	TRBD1	TGTGCCATCAGTGAGTCTCCCGACAGGGTGGATGGCTACACCTTC	CAISESPDRVDGYTF
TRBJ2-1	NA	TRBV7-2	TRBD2	TGTGCCAGCAGTTCGCCGGGACTAGTGGTTCTGTTCTTC	CASSSPGLVVLFF
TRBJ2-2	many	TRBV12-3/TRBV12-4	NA	TGTGCCAGCAATTCGGCTACAGGGCGTGCCGGGGAGCTGTTTTTT	CASNSATGRAGELFF
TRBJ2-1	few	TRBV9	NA	TGTGCCAGCAGCGTAATGGGCGATTACAATGAGCAGTTCTTC	CASSVMGDYNEQFF
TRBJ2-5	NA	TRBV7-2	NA	TGTGCCAGCAGATCCCCAGGGATTGGGGGAGAGACCCAGTACTTC	CASRSPGIGGETQYF
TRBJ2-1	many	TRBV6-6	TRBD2	TGTGCCAGCAGGGAAGCGGGAGTCGTAAATGAGCAGTTCTTC	CASREAGVVNEQFF
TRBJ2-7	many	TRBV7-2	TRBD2	TGTGCCAGCACCGGGACTAGCACCTACGAGCAGTACTTC	CASTGTSTYEQYF
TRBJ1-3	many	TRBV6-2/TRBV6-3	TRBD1	TGTGCCAGCAGCCGCCCGCCAGGGACAGGGTCTGGAAACACCATATATTTT	CASSRPPGTGSGNTIYF
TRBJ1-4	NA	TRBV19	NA	TGTGCCAGTAGTGCCGACAGAACCAATGAAAAACTGTTTTTT	CASSADRTNEKLFF
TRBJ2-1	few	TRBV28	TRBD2	TGTGCCAGCATCCGGGGAGGGACCTCGGTTTCGTTCTTC	CASIRGGTSVSFF
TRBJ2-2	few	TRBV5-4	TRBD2	TGTGCCAGCGGCCTAGCGGGCCTGGCGAACACCGGGGAGCTGTTTTTT	CASGLAGLANTGELFF
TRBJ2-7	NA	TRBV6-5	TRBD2	TGTGCCAGCAGGGGAGGGAACCCGTGGACCTACGAGCAGTACTTC	CASRGGNPWTYEQYF
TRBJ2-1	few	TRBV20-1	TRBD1	TGCAGTGCTGGGGATAACAGGGGCGGTACTGACAATGAGCAGTTCTTC	CSAGDNRGGTDNEQFF